A selection of T cell receptor beta chains follows, all from one sample in a study of cytomegalovirus exposure and HLA in healthy donors. Sequencing used immunoSEQ multiplex PCR; TCRdb keeps in-frame clones, though not all of them. The repertoire shows almost 45,000 clones; the top ten hold over 7%. Material for sequencing was PBMCs. The receptors come from a male donor in good health and CMV-seronegative. The CDR3 runs from the conserved cysteine through the conserved F or W.

V gene: TRBV7-9
J gene: TRBJ2-1
CDR3 protein: CASSLVTLGSNEQFF

V gene: TRBV6-4
J gene: TRBJ2-2
CDR3 protein: CASSDSGEHGELFF

V gene: TRBV16
J gene: TRBJ2-3
CDR3 protein: CASSRDSTSTDTQYF

V gene: TRBV5-1
J gene: TRBJ2-3
CDR3 protein: CASSLLPSGSKDTQYF

V gene: TRBV6-6
J gene: TRBJ2-3
CDR3 protein: CASRGQGKTDTQYF

V gene: TRBV2
J gene: TRBJ1-2
CDR3 protein: CASRATGVISGYTF

V gene: TRBV30
J gene: TRBJ2-7
CDR3 protein: CAWSVSGGGAYEQYF

V gene: TRBV14
J gene: TRBJ2-7
CDR3 protein: CASSQTSFSYEQYF

V gene: TRBV6-8
J gene: TRBJ2-3
CDR3 protein: CASSYGWAQCRHTQYF

V gene: TRBV6-6
J gene: TRBJ2-1
CDR3 protein: CASNILAGTNEQFF

V gene: TRBV7-9
J gene: TRBJ2-2
CDR3 protein: CASSLTSRTGELFF

V gene: TRBV27
J gene: TRBJ2-7
CDR3 protein: CATSRGGGRALYEQYF

V gene: TRBV23-1
J gene: TRBJ1-5
CDR3 protein: CASPQRGVNQPQHF

V gene: TRBV2
J gene: TRBJ1-3
CDR3 protein: CASRTPGADTIYF

V gene: TRBV9
J gene: TRBJ1-1
CDR3 protein: CASSLTPGTGANTEAFF

V gene: TRBV11-2
J gene: TRBJ1-6
CDR3 protein: CASSLQGNSPLHF

V gene: TRBV6-6
J gene: TRBJ1-1
CDR3 protein: CASIKDRQGTEAFF

V gene: TRBV27
J gene: TRBJ1-2
CDR3 protein: CASRAGLTRGYTF

V gene: TRBV5-3
J gene: TRBJ2-6
CDR3 protein: CARSLGGQGASGANVLTF

V gene: TRBV18
J gene: TRBJ1-1
CDR3 protein: CASSPSGGLTNTEAFF

V gene: TRBV25-1
J gene: TRBJ2-2
CDR3 protein: CASSAKGGGWAGELFF

V gene: TRBV7-9
J gene: TRBJ1-4
CDR3 protein: CASSTTGDNEKLFF

V gene: TRBV6-5
J gene: TRBJ2-7
CDR3 protein: CASSQRLAGSYEQYF

V gene: TRBV7-3
J gene: TRBJ2-5
CDR3 protein: CASSLMRDETQYF

V gene: TRBV5-1
J gene: TRBJ2-2
CDR3 protein: CASRETSLTGELFF

V gene: TRBV7-8
J gene: TRBJ2-7
CDR3 protein: CASSLAQASYEQYF

V gene: TRBV2
J gene: TRBJ2-1
CDR3 protein: CASRDRDRGSNEQFF

V gene: TRBV5-6
J gene: TRBJ1-2
CDR3 protein: CASRRWGGGVDGYTF

V gene: TRBV7-9
J gene: TRBJ1-3
CDR3 protein: CASSLHTYSGNTIYF

V gene: TRBV18
J gene: TRBJ2-4
CDR3 protein: CASSPRQGSNIQYF

V gene: TRBV27
J gene: TRBJ2-7
CDR3 protein: CASSGKPGQGRHEQYF

V gene: TRBV10-1
J gene: TRBJ2-2
CDR3 protein: CASSDRRAGELFF

V gene: TRBV7-9
J gene: TRBJ1-3
CDR3 protein: CASSLGQVTGNTIYF

V gene: TRBV2
J gene: TRBJ2-3
CDR3 protein: CAIPGTTTDTQYF

V gene: TRBV6-5
J gene: TRBJ2-7
CDR3 protein: CATGISYEQYF

V gene: TRBV5-1
J gene: TRBJ2-3
CDR3 protein: CASSRGSGGALLDTQYF

V gene: TRBV19
J gene: TRBJ2-1
CDR3 protein: CASSWQGAAGNEQFF

V gene: TRBV29-1
J gene: TRBJ2-5
CDR3 protein: CSVGGRAGEAQYF

V gene: TRBV28
J gene: TRBJ1-2
CDR3 protein: CASSGTANYGYTF

V gene: TRBV2
J gene: TRBJ2-2
CDR3 protein: CASNMGQLNTGELFF

V gene: TRBV5-6
J gene: TRBJ1-5
CDR3 protein: CASSSAGGGQPQHF

V gene: TRBV25-1
J gene: TRBJ2-1
CDR3 protein: CASRGRGGTHNEQFF

V gene: TRBV28
J gene: TRBJ1-1
CDR3 protein: CASSLSFVGAGTEAFF

V gene: TRBV19
J gene: TRBJ2-3
CDR3 protein: CASSSAGRDTQYF

V gene: TRBV18
J gene: TRBJ2-1
CDR3 protein: CASSPQIAGDKFF

V gene: TRBV30
J gene: TRBJ2-1
CDR3 protein: CAWGPRNNEQFF

V gene: TRBV18
J gene: TRBJ2-3
CDR3 protein: CASSFSFSGGGTDTQYF

V gene: TRBV6-1
J gene: TRBJ2-5
CDR3 protein: CASKLETQYF

V gene: TRBV4-3
J gene: TRBJ1-1
CDR3 protein: CASSQDLRVEAFF

V gene: TRBV5-1
J gene: TRBJ2-5
CDR3 protein: CASSQSSGGNQETQYF

V gene: TRBV10-1
J gene: TRBJ2-3
CDR3 protein: CASSEVAGGRDTQYF

V gene: TRBV19
J gene: TRBJ2-3
CDR3 protein: CASGVLAGGPKDTQYF

V gene: TRBV4-1
J gene: TRBJ2-7
CDR3 protein: CASSQDSGSLYEQYF

V gene: TRBV7-6
J gene: TRBJ2-7
CDR3 protein: CASSLAGTRGNEQYF